The 11 T cell receptor beta chains in this list originate from one sample, sequenced in a study of blood T cells in healthy people across ages. The use of a sample-barcoded 5' primer and a J-beta primer mix characterized a second PCR of 7 to 11 cycles. TCRdb called the 5' RACE reads again in MiXCR, with one record for every CDR3 protein. The sample shows around 650,000 distinct CDR3 sequences, approximately 31% of them seen only once. The specimen was blood. The receptors here all came from a woman of 80 years or more in good health.

Many counts were recorded for this clonotype. The J gene is TRBJ2-1, the V gene TRBV20-1; D remains unclear. The germline V and J ends were trimmed by 0 bases and 6 bases, with 15 bases remaining between them. CDR3 length equals 15 residues. Germline V gene data show CDR1 as DFQATT and CDR2 as SNEGSKA (reference sequence). The CDR3 loop reads CSARDHRPESNEQFF. DNA of the CDR3: TGCAGTGCTAGAGATCATAGGCCGGAATCCAATGAGCAGTTCTTC.

The CDR3 protein is CASSLVTWEGKLFF. The CDR3 region has the DNA TGTGCCAGCAGCTTGGTGACTTGGGAGGGAAAACTGTTTTTT. The rearrangement uses TRBV7-2 and TRBJ1-4; D remains ambiguous. This CDR3 region has 14 residues. Between the trimmed V and J ends, which lost 3 bases and 10 bases, there was a span of 15 bases. Germline lookup yields CDR1 SGHTA and CDR2 FQGNSA.

As to this clonotype: A much larger clone is a single base away; this may be a read error. The rearrangement joins TRBV7-2 to TRBJ2-7; either TRBD1 or TRBD2 may supply D (7 bases each). Germline lookup yields CDR1 SGHTA and CDR2 FQGNSA. V lost 0 bases and J lost 3, with 15 bases in between. This CDR3 comprises 16 residues. CDR3 sequence: CASSLAGGGPGYEQYF. CDR3 sequence (DNA): TGTGCCAGCAGCTTAGCGGGAGGGGGCCCCGGCTACGAGCAGTACTTC.

This clonotype has a handful of counts. This chain joins TRBV6-5 and TRBJ1-1, with TRBD1 matching 7 bases. The CDR3 has 14 amino acids. V lost 2 bases and J lost 11; bases outside the gene matches: 11. Per the germline V gene, CDR1 is MNHEY and CDR2 is SVGAGI. Here the CDR3 DNA reads TGTGCCAGCAGTTACACCGGGACAGCTAACGGCGCTTTCTTT. Its protein is CASSYTGTANGAFF.

V usage is TRBV29-1 and J usage is TRBJ2-3, with D possibly being TRBD1 (5 bases). The germline V gene encodes CDR1 SQVTM and CDR2 ANQGSEA. This CDR3 is 12 amino acids long. The V and J ends lost 4 bases and 6 bases respectively, with 11 bases between them. CDR3 sequence: CSVGRVGDTQYF. The CDR3 DNA follows: TGCAGCGTTGGCAGGGTAGGGGATACGCAGTATTTT.

This clonotype has a count of ten or more. The V and J genes are TRBV25-1 and TRBJ1-4; no definite D call. CDR1 is MGHDK and CDR2 is SYGVNS in the germline V gene. This CDR3 region has 15 residues. V shed 2 bases and J shed 1 base, with 8 bases lying between them. CDR3 residues: CASSEPGETNEKLFF. In nucleotides, the CDR3 is TGTGCCAGCAGTGAACCGGGAGAAACTAATGAAAAACTGTTTTTT. The whole variable domain, remainder taken from reference TRBV25-1 and TRBJ1-4, is EADIYQTPRYLVIGTGKKITLECSQTMGHDKMYWYQQDPGMELHLIHYSYGVNSTEKGDLSSESTVSRIRTEHFPLTLESARPSHTSQYLCASSEPGETNEKLFFGSGTQLSVL.

On this clonotype itself: This may come from a read error, since a much larger clone is one base off. The chain couples TRBV5-1 to TRBJ2-1, with 10 bases identical to TRBD2. Germline loops: CDR1 SGHRS, CDR2 YFSETQ. The CDR3 extends over 15 amino acids. The CDR3 sequence is CTSSYSGGLYNEQFF. The CDR3 DNA is TGCACCAGCAGCTATAGCGGGGGGTTGTACAATGAGCAGTTCTTC.

This clonotype has just one count. A much larger clone differs from this one at a single base, so this may be a read error. This rearrangement joins TRBV7-8 to TRBJ2-5; D possibly uses TRBD1 or TRBD2 (6 bases each). This CDR3 is built from 15 residues. From germline, CDR1 is SGHVS and CDR2 FQNEAQ. Trimming took 1 base from V and 11 from J, leaving 20 bases between them. CDR3 residues: CASSLVTGAPNEQYF. The CDR3 coding sequence is TGTGCCAGCAGCTTAGTTACGGGGGCGCCCAATGAGCAGTACTTC.

This clonotype occurred many times. The rearrangement joins TRBV29-1 to TRBJ2-1; 8 bases map to TRBD2. In germline, CDR1 is SQVTM, CDR2 ANQGSEA. V lost 7 bases and J lost 10; bases outside the gene matches: 3. This CDR3 contains 10 residues. In nucleotides, the CDR3 is TGCAGCGCAGGCGGGGGGGAGCAGTTCTTC. Protein sequence: CSAGGGEQFF.

This clonotype was counted ten times or more. The gene calls are TRBV5-6 and TRBJ2-7, with a possible D match to TRBD2 (5 bases). V was shortened by 1 base and J by 4 bases, with 12 bases between the two germline ends. Germline CDR1 is SGHDT and CDR2 is YYEEEE. This CDR3 has 14 amino acids. The chain's CDR3 is CASSLTRRRYEQYF. The CDR3 DNA follows: TGTGCCAGCAGCTTGACGAGACGGAGGTACGAGCAGTACTTC.

This clonotype has at least ten counts. The V gene is TRBV5-1, the J gene TRBJ2-7; D tentatively fits TRBD1 or TRBD2 (6 bases each). Trimming removed 4 bases from V and 5 bases from J, with 13 bases in between. CDR1 is SGHRS, CDR2 YFSETQ, per germline. The CDR3 is 13 residues long. CDR3 sequence: CASSGGQGDEQYF. In DNA form, the CDR3 reads TGCGCCAGCAGCGGGGGGCAGGGTGACGAGCAGTACTTC.